This T cell receptor beta chain was sequenced in a study of blood T cell repertoires in COVID-19 (dated by TCRdb to 2020 to 2021). For context, the study as a whole: Collaborator samples came from the United States, Italy and Spain and covered acute and convalescent phases of COVID-19. A freely available public database, intended as a resource for researchers studying the immune response to SARS-CoV-2, is where the repertoires were released. Deeply sampled blood TCRbeta repertoires from subjects exposed to, actively infected with, or recovered from COVID-19 were included in the dataset. The prospective study material was composed of cDNA or gDNA derived from T cells, B-cell-depleted T cells, or PBMCs. Where HLA class I and class II types were available, the types were taken from metadata supplied by the sample provider, not from assay-based typing. The samples were drawn from the first 160 participants of the ongoing ImmuneRACE study and from some 1,300 subjects provided by 6 global collaborators. Sample metadata almost always included a de-identified subject ID, COVID-19 status, age in years and sex.

TCRbeta CDR3 regions were amplified from genomic DNA using the immunoSEQ Assay, a bias-controlled multiplex PCR. In the paper's pipeline: Nucleated cell counts per sample were estimated from amplification of reference gene primers within the assay. To quantify the absolute abundance of each unique TCRbeta CDR3 rearrangement, sequence reads were collapsed and filtered. For each sample, productive Simpson clonality was calculated by taking the square root of Simpson's diversity index across productive rearrangements. Held by TCRdb, this immuneACCESS table contains in-frame sequences only and omits some clones. Under half of the omission traces to an unresolved V gene where checked; the cause of the rest is unknown. D and trimming were read from the DNA, whereas the V and J calls and clone size are those reported in that table. This sample has about 380,000 clones in its table, and roughly 85% of those were observed once. Of the sample, 3.5% to 4% is held by the ten largest clones.

Whole blood was collected in K2EDTA tubes by collaborating institutions according to the institutions' own protocols. For TCRbeta analysis, collaborators shipped samples in one of three forms: frozen whole blood, isolated PBMCs, or DNA extracted from either of those sample types. The CDR3 spans 14 residues, from the cysteine through the phenylalanine. The kept DNA is CDR3 alone, 42 bases in frame from the first base. V loses 2 bases, J loses 5 bases, and the germline ends lie 12 bases apart. As encoded in the germline V gene, CDR1 is SGHAT while CDR2 is FQNNGV. On the study overall, not on this receptor specifically: The quantity of clinical and demographic metadata differed by source and by participant and was supplied without curation.

Comments on this clone: What antigen it recognizes has not been identified. Base qualities are missing; no much larger clone stands one base away.

This TCR was recovered from a woman younger than 35 with acute or convalescent COVID-19. Here the chain combines TRBV11-2 and TRBJ1-1, with no reliable assignment of the D segment. Sample: peripheral blood. Here is the DNA: TGTGCCAGCAGCTTAAGGTTGGGCGAGACTGAAGCTTTCTTT. The translation is CASSLRLGETEAFF.